This T cell receptor (beta chain) is drawn from a study of cytomegalovirus exposure and HLA in healthy donors. Study-level results: Presence/absence analyses rested on an assumption that sequencing depth was roughly uniform across donors.

Both 60 Vbeta primers and 13 Jbeta primers went into the PCR. Using immunoSEQ multiplex PCR, the repertoire was profiled, and TCRdb retains in-frame clones only, with some absent. The data contain approximately 160,000 clones, approximately 80% of them singletons. As concerns this clone: Its antigen is currently unknown.

This CDR3 region has 17 residues. Trimming removed 7 bases at V and 2 bases at J, with 24 bases between. Germline V gene data show CDR1 as SGHRS and CDR2 as YFSETQ. The chain employs TRBV5-1 and TRBJ2-5; perhaps TRBD1 as D (5 bases). This receptor was identified in a woman aged 18-30 years in good health and CMV-seronegative. Material: PBMCs. The CDR3 region has the DNA TGCGCCAGCGGATCCTCCGGAAGGGGTCCCGCTCAAGAGACCCAGTACTTC. Protein: CASGSSGRGPAQETQYF.